This T cell receptor (beta chain) stems from a study of T cells after yellow fever vaccination. On the study more broadly: When fractions had low cell numbers, they were prepared with SMART-Seq v4 Ultra Low Input.

The study, taken as a whole, reports: Secondary responses were weaker yet peaked faster, day 5 versus 15. Booster sampling recovered most clones from primary vaccination (roughly 96% CD4, roughly 88% CD8).

The CDR3 contains 17 residues. Germline V gives CDR1 SGHNT, CDR2 YYREEE (reference sequence). After removal of 4 bases from V and 0 bases from J, the junction contained 11 bases not matched to a gene. There are many counts of this clonotype. Its cognate antigen is unknown. TCRdb reanalysed the 5' RACE reads using MiXCR and keeps one entry per CDR3 protein. The data contain about 400,000 distinct CDR3 sequences, around 6.4% of them singletons. This sample comprised PBMCs, obtained 5 days after the yellow fever booster vaccination. V is TRBV5-4 and J is TRBJ2-7, with 9 bases matching TRBD1. The TCR was taken from a man aged 25-45 years who received the YFV17D yellow fever vaccine. The CDR3 DNA sequence: TGTGCCAGCAGCCTGGGGACATGGACAGGGGACTCCTACGAGCAGTACTTC. It encodes CASSLGTWTGDSYEQYF.